This record looks at one TCR beta chain sequence and its context. As yet, its antigen is unknown. These data originate in a study of shared clonotypes between healthy human individuals. Study-level findings and limits: Rarefaction curves obtained for sorted subsets showed sequencing incomplete despite large depth.

The V gene lost 4 bases and the J gene lost 5 bases, with 13 bases spanning the gap. Germline V gene lookup returns CDR1 SGHTS and CDR2 YDEGEE. This CDR3 spans 13 amino acids. Libraries were prepared by immunoSEQ multiplex PCR; TCRdb keeps only in-frame clonotypes and omits some of them. The profile covers some 1.5 million clones, with under 99% appearing a single time and roughly 0.4% taken by the ten largest. This receptor was taken from a man under 40 in good health. What was sequenced was naive CD4+ T cells sorted from blood. Stated subset: CD45RA+ positively selected. The chain joins TRBV5-8 to TRBJ2-7; weak D call: TRBD1 (6 bases). The CDR3 protein is CASSAWKGDEQYF. The CDR3 nucleotides read TGTGCCAGCAGCGCCTGGAAGGGGGACGAGCAGTACTTC.